The sequence of this TCR beta chain was determined in a study of T cells in localized non-small cell lung cancer. The repertoire was sequenced with immunoSEQ multiplex PCR; TCRdb's copy has only in-frame clones and lacks some. The top ten hold around 17% of the sample, which has 40,000 to 60,000 clones, around nine tenths seen once. This CDR3 comprises 14 residues. Germline V gene lookup returns CDR1 MNHEY and CDR2 SMNVEV (reference sequence). Trimming cost V 5 bases and J 3 bases; bases outside gene matches: 7. The rearrangement links TRBV27 to TRBJ2-7; the match to TRBD1 covers 7 bases. The sequence came from a female donor with stage II lung adenocarcinoma. The sequenced sample was PBMCs, obtained before any cancer treatment. CDR3 loop: CASSRDRAHYEQYF. The CDR3 bases are TGTGCCAGCAGTCGGGACAGAGCTCACTACGAGCAGTACTTC.